The 27 T cell receptor beta chains presented below share a single source sample, sequenced in a study of blood T cell repertoires in COVID-19. TCRdb's copy holds only in-frame clones and misses some; the assay was immunoSEQ multiplex PCR. The data contain fewer than 200,000 clones, approximately 80% of them singletons. Input material: peripheral blood. These receptors came from a human donor in a cohort sampled during active COVID-19.

The chain links TRBV5-4 to TRBJ2-2; 10 bases match TRBD2. CDR1 and CDR2 (germline): SGHNT, YYREEE (reference sequence). Losses at the gene ends were 3 bases for V and 2 bases for J; bases not matched to a gene: 4. The CDR3 is 16 residues long. CDR3 coding DNA: TGTGCCAGCAGCTCTAGCGGGAGTATCAACACCGGGGAGCTGTTTTTT. It encodes CASSSSGSINTGELFF.

A few counts support this clone. The chain is built from TRBV6-2 or TRBV6-3 and TRBJ2-7; possibly TRBD2 for D (5 bases). Trimming shortened V by 3 bases and J by 4 bases, and 13 bases separated the two germline ends. This CDR3 spans 14 amino acids. Germline CDR1 is MNHEY and CDR2 is SVGEGT. This CDR3 is CASSYERSGYEQYF. The DNA for the CDR3 is TGTGCCAGCAGTTATGAGCGGTCCGGGTACGAGCAGTACTTC.

This clone was detected a few times. The chain recombines TRBV7-2 with TRBJ1-2; the D gene is possibly TRBD1 (6 bases). The CDR3 loop spans 14 amino acids. Looked up from germline, CDR1 is SGHTA and CDR2 is FQGNSA. Trimming stripped 5 bases from V and 7 bases from J, with 17 bases between. The DNA of the CDR3 is TGTGCCAGCAGCCCGGGGGGCAATCTGGGTGGCTACACCTTC. It codes for CASSPGGNLGGYTF.

Points on this clone: In the same sample, other DNA sequences code for this CDR3. This chain joins TRBV5-6 and TRBJ1-4; 9 bases line up with TRBD1. From germline, CDR1 is SGHDT and CDR2 YYEEEE. The CDR3 is made up of 13 amino acids. Trimming removed 3 bases from V and 7 bases from J; junction bases left unmatched: 1. The CDR3 sequence is CASSWGQGEKLFF. For the CDR3, the DNA is TGTGCCAGCAGCTGGGGACAGGGTGAAAAACTGTTTTTT.

The gene calls are TRBV7-9 and TRBJ2-7; 11 bases are a match to TRBD1. With 5 bases clipped from V and 4 bases from J, the junction kept 7 bases outside the gene matches. There are 15 residues in the CDR3. CDR1 and CDR2 from the germline V gene are SEHNR and FQNEAQ (reference sequence). As DNA, the CDR3 is TGTGCCAGCAGCCCCCCCGGGACAGGGGGTTACGAGCAGTACTTC. Translated, it gives CASSPPGTGGYEQYF.

The V and J genes are TRBV10-3 and TRBJ1-5; 10 nucleotides line up with TRBD1. The CDR3 runs 15 residues. Germline lookup yields CDR1 ENHRY and CDR2 SYGVKD. The ends lost 4 bases at V and 6 bases at J; junction bases unmatched: 6. In DNA form, the CDR3 reads TGTGCCATCAGTGCCGGGACAGGGGTAGGTCAGCCCCAGCATTTT. Translated: CAISAGTGVGQPQHF.

The chain links TRBV21-1 to TRBJ1-1. TRBV21-1 is a recognized pseudogene. The CDR3 totals 16 residues. CDR3 amino acids: CASSKPPVIRDTEAFF. CDR3 DNA: TGTGCCAGCAGCAAACCCCCCGTGATTAGAGACACTGAAGCTTTCTTT.

This clone is a singleton in its sample. This chain joins TRBV5-1 and TRBJ2-5, with 10 bases that match TRBD1. The CDR3 covers 16 residues. Germline assignment: CDR1 SGHRS and CDR2 YFSETQ. Trimming cost V 4 bases and J 5 bases; bases outside gene matches: 11. Here the CDR3 reads CASSLYPGQGMETQYF. The CDR3, as DNA: TGCGCCAGCAGCCTGTACCCGGGACAGGGGATGGAGACCCAGTACTTC.

This chain uses TRBV28 with TRBJ2-1; TRBD2 aligns across 12 bases. There are 15 residues in the CDR3. V shed 6 bases, J shed 6 bases, and the junction held 6 bases outside the gene matches. Germline CDR1 and CDR2: MDHEN and SYDVKM. CDR3 amino acids: CASRKTSGRANEQFF. CDR3 sequence (DNA): TGTGCCAGCAGGAAGACTAGCGGGAGAGCCAATGAGCAGTTCTTC.

This clone was recorded only once. The J gene is TRBJ2-1, the V gene TRBV7-2, with TRBD2 identical over 12 bases. The trim removed 8 bases at V and 7 bases at J, leaving 6 bases unmatched. This CDR3 spans 14 amino acids. The germline CDR1 and CDR2 sequences are SGHTA and FQGNSA. CDR3 sequence reads: CASGASGGVNEQFF. CDR3 nucleotide sequence: TGTGCCAGCGGTGCTAGCGGGGGGGTAAATGAGCAGTTCTTC. Combining the CDR3 with reference TRBV7-2 and TRBJ2-1 gives the whole variable domain GAGVSQSPSNKVTEKGKDVELRCDPISGHTALYWYRQSLGQGLEFLIYFQGNSAPDKSGLPSDRFSAERTGGSVSTLTIQRTQQEDSAVYLCASGASGGVNEQFFGPGTRLTVL.

The rearrangement uses TRBV7-2 and TRBJ2-5; 8 bases map to TRBD2. Germline V CDR1 and CDR2: SGHTA, FQGNSA. Trimming at V came to 2 bases and at J to 2 bases, leaving 4 bases not matched to a gene. The length of the CDR3 is 15 residues. CDR3 region: CASSLMTGGQETQYF. The CDR3 DNA reads as TGTGCCAGCAGCTTAATGACGGGGGGGCAAGAGACCCAGTACTTC.

The chain couples TRBV4-3 to TRBJ1-2; D is unresolved. Germline V gene sequence: CDR1 LGHNA, CDR2 YSLEER. Deletions cut 1 base from V and 2 bases from J, with 14 bases between. The CDR3 runs 16 residues. The CDR3 here is CASSQGEGAPNYGYTF. The CDR3 DNA reads TGCGCCAGCAGCCAAGGTGAAGGAGCGCCGAACTATGGCTACACCTTC.

This chain joins TRBV18 and TRBJ1-1, with a tentative D call TRBD1 (5 bases). Trimming stripped 0 bases from V and 5 bases from J, with 22 bases between. The CDR3 contains 18 residues. Looked up from germline, CDR1 is KGHSH and CDR2 is LQKENI. CDR3 sequence: CASSPPVGAEPRRTEAFF. The CDR3 nucleotides are TGTGCCAGCTCACCACCGGTAGGGGCAGAGCCGAGAAGGACTGAAGCTTTCTTT.

This clone was seen a handful of times. The chain uses TRBV10-2 and TRBJ2-7, with D perhaps matching TRBD1 (6 bases). Germline lookup yields CDR1 WSHSY and CDR2 SAAADI. The V end lost 7 bases, the J end lost 6 bases, and 7 bases lay between the germline ends. The length of the CDR3 is 10 residues. This CDR3 is CASMDSEQYF. DNA of the CDR3: TGCGCCAGCATGGACAGCGAGCAGTACTTC.

The chain links TRBV19 to TRBJ1-2, with 9 bases lining up with TRBD1. J was trimmed by 14 bases and V by 3 bases; bases with no gene match: 10. The CDR3 has 13 residues. The germline gives CDR1 LNHDA, CDR2 SQIVND (reference sequence). In nucleotides, the CDR3 is TGTGCCAGTAGTATGATGGGGACAGGGCGTATAACCTTC. It codes for CASSMMGTGRITF.

The J gene is TRBJ2-1, the V gene TRBV11-3; 7 bases map to TRBD1. Trimming took 5 bases from V and 0 from J; bases not matched to a gene: 4. The CDR3 totals 15 residues. Germline V CDR1 and CDR2: SGHNT, YENEEA. CDR3 sequence (DNA): TGTGCCAGCAGCCCAGGGGGTTCCTCCTACAATGAGCAGTTCTTC. Amino acids: CASSPGGSSYNEQFF.

J is TRBJ2-7 and V is TRBV6-2 or TRBV6-3; D gene ambiguous. V was cut by 4 bases and J by 2 bases, with 12 bases left in between. The CDR3 is made up of 14 amino acids. Germline CDR1 and CDR2: MNHEY and SVGEGT. The CDR3 spells CASSFPPETYEQYF. CDR3 bases: TGTGCCAGCAGTTTCCCCCCCGAGACCTACGAGCAGTACTTC.

The chain links TRBV11-2 to TRBJ2-7, with D possibly matching TRBD1 (6 bases). CDR3 size: 14 residues. CDR1 SGHAT and CDR2 FQNNGV come from the germline V gene. Trimming pared 6 bases from V and 4 bases from J, leaving 16 bases between. The CDR3 loop reads CASRKYRGSYEQYF. Here the CDR3 DNA reads TGTGCCAGCAGGAAGTATAGGGGGTCTTACGAGCAGTACTTC. The full variable domain, in which reference TRBV11-2 and TRBJ2-7 provide the parts outside the CDR3, is EAGVAQSPRYKIIEKRQSVAFWCNPISGHATLYWYQQILGQGPKLLIQFQNNGVVDDSQLPKDRFSAERLKGVDSTLKIQPAKLEDSAVYLCASRKYRGSYEQYFGPGTRLTVT.

The rearrangement joins TRBV27 to TRBJ2-1; TRBD2 matches at 11 bases. The V gene end was trimmed by 6 bases and the J gene end by 6 bases; junction bases not matched to a gene: 7. The CDR3 totals 15 residues. The germline V gene encodes CDR1 MNHEY and CDR2 SMNVEV (reference sequence). CDR3 sequence: CASRPSSGGTNEQFF. The CDR3, as DNA: TGTGCCAGCAGGCCCTCTAGCGGGGGGACCAATGAGCAGTTCTTC.

Here the CDR3 DNA reads TGTGCCAGCTCACCAGTAACGTCCGGGGGCACAGATACGCAGTATTTT. Its protein product is CASSPVTSGGTDTQYF. The gene calls are TRBV18 and TRBJ2-3; TRBD2 might be the D (5 bases). This CDR3 is built from 16 residues. Germline-derived CDR1 and CDR2 are KGHSH and LQKENI. Trimming left V 2 bases short and J 1 base short, with 13 bases between.

The V call is TRBV10-2, the J call TRBJ2-3; TRBD2 agrees at 10 bases. The ends lost 8 bases at V and 3 bases at J; junction bases unmatched: 5. The CDR3 spans 14 residues. Germline values: CDR1 WSHSY, CDR2 SAAADI. DNA for the CDR3: TGCGCCAGCCAAGAGACTAGCGGGACAGATACGCAGTATTTT. Its protein product is CASQETSGTDTQYF.

This clone was recorded once. The chain recombines TRBV6-1 with TRBJ1-2; no clear D gene. The CDR3 contains 14 residues. The germline CDR1 and CDR2 sequences are MNHNS and SASEGT. Trimming took 2 bases from V and 1 from J, leaving 8 bases between them. CDR3 sequence: CASSETSVNYGYTF. DNA for the CDR3: TGTGCCAGCAGTGAAACATCCGTTAACTATGGCTACACCTTC.

The CDR3 is CASRETGNPSGNTIYF. Here the CDR3 DNA reads TGTGCCAGCAGAGAAACAGGAAATCCCTCTGGAAACACCATATATTTT. This chain connects TRBV28 to TRBJ1-3, with D perhaps matching TRBD1 (5 bases). The CDR3 has 16 amino acids. Germline V gene data show CDR1 as MDHEN and CDR2 as SYDVKM. V was shortened by 6 bases and J by 0 bases, with 15 bases between the two germline ends.

V and J are TRBV4-3 and TRBJ2-7, with TRBD2 matching over 11 bases. Germline trimming cut 2 bases from V and 9 bases from J; bases unmatched to any gene: 3. Germline V gene sequence: CDR1 LGHNA, CDR2 YSLEER. The CDR3 has 13 residues. DNA of the CDR3: TGCGCCAGCAGCCAAACTAGCGGGAGAGGGCAGTACTTC. It specifies CASSQTSGRGQYF.

This rearrangement joins TRBV11-3 to TRBJ2-7; 8 positions match TRBD2. The V segment lost 2 bases and the J segment 10 bases; nucleotides outside the gene matches: 4. From germline, CDR1 is SGHNT and CDR2 YENEEA. CDR3 length: 12 amino acids. CDR3 nucleotide sequence: TGTGCCAGCAGCTTATCGGGAGGGGATCAGTACTTC. This gives the protein CASSLSGGDQYF.

This chain uses TRBV5-4 with TRBJ1-5; 7 bases fit TRBD1. This CDR3 region has 17 residues. CDR1 is SGHNT, CDR2 YYREEE, per germline (reference sequence). V was pared by 3 bases and J by 5 bases, with 14 bases of the junction left unmatched. The CDR3 DNA follows: TGTGCCAGCAGCTCGCGCCCACCAGGGGGAGCCGATCAGCCCCAGCATTTT. Its translation is CASSSRPPGGADQPQHF.

The chain employs TRBV18 and TRBJ1-1; TRBD1 matches 8 bases. V was pared by 6 bases and J by 0 bases, with 6 bases of the junction left unmatched. Germline lookup yields CDR1 KGHSH and CDR2 LQKENI. The CDR3 covers 15 residues. This chain's CDR3 is CASSRDRQMNTEAFF. Written as DNA, the CDR3 is TGTGCCAGCTCTCGGGACAGGCAGATGAACACTGAAGCTTTCTTT. Based on the CDR3 plus reference TRBV18 and TRBJ1-1, the full variable domain is NAGVMQNPRHLVRRRGQEARLRCSPMKGHSHVYWYRQLPEEGLKFMVYLQKENIIDESGMPKERFSAEFPKEGPSILRIQQVVRGDSAAYFCASSRDRQMNTEAFFGQGTRLTVV.